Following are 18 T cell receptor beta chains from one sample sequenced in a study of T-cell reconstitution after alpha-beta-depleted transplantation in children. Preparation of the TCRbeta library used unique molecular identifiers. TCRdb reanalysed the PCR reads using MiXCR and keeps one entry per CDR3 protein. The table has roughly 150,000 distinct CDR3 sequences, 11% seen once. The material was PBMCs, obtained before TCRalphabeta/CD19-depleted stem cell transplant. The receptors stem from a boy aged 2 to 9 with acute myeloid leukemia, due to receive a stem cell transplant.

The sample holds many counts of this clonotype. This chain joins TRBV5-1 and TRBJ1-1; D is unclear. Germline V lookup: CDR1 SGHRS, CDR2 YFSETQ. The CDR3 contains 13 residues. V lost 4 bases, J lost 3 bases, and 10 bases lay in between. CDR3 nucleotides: TGCGCCAGCAGCCCCTCTGAGTACACTGAAGCTTTCTTT. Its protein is CASSPSEYTEAFF. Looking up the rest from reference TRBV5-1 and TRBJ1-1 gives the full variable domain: KAGVTQTPRYLIKTRGQQVTLSCSPISGHRSVSWYQQTPGQGLQFLFEYFSETQRNKGNFPGRFSGRQFSNSRSEMNVSTLELGDSALYLCASSPSEYTEAFFGQGTRLTVV.

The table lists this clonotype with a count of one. This CDR3 reads CATCQDMLVENIQYF. The DNA for the CDR3 is TGTGCCACCTGCCAAGATATGCTAGTAGAAAACATTCAGTACTTC. The V call is TRBV3-1, the J call TRBJ2-4; D ambiguous. This CDR3 has 15 residues. V was shortened by 10 bases and J by 5 bases, with 21 bases between the two germline ends. Germline loops: CDR1 LGHDT, CDR2 YNNKEL (reference sequence).

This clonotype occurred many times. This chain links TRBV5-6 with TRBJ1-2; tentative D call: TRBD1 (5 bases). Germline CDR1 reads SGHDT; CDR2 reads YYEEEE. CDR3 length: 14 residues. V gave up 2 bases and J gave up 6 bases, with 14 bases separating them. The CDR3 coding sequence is TGTGCCAGCAGCTTAAACGACAGATTAGATGGCTACACCTTC. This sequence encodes CASSLNDRLDGYTF.

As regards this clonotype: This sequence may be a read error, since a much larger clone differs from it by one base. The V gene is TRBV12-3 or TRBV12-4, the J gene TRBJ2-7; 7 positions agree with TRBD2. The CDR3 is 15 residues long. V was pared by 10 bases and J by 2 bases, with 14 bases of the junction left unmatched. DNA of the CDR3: TGTGCCACCAACCGGGGAACTAGCGCGACCTACGAGCAGTACTTC. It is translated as CATNRGTSATYEQYF.

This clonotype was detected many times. The CDR3 DNA is TGTGCCAGCAGGGCCGGGACAGGGGGTACCGGGGAGCTGTTTTTT. Translated, it gives CASRAGTGGTGELFF. This chain uses TRBV9 with TRBJ2-2, with TRBD1 identical over 11 bases. Germline V gene lookup returns CDR1 SGDLS and CDR2 YYNGEE. V lost 5 bases and J lost 5; bases outside the gene matches: 5. The CDR3 loop spans 15 amino acids.

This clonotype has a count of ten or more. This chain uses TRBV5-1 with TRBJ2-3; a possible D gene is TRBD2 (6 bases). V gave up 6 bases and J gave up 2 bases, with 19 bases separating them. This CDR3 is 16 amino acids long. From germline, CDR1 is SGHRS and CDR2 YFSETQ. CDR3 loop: CASTGRAGRSTDTQYF. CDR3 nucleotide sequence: TGCGCCAGCACCGGCCGGGCAGGGAGGTCCACAGATACGCAGTATTTT.

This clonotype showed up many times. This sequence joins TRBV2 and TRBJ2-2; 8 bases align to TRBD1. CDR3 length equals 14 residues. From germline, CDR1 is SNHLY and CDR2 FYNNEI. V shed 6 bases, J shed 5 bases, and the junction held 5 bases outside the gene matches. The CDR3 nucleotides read TGTGCCAGCAGGACAGGGGTTGGGACCGGGGAGCTGTTTTTT. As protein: CASRTGVGTGELFF.

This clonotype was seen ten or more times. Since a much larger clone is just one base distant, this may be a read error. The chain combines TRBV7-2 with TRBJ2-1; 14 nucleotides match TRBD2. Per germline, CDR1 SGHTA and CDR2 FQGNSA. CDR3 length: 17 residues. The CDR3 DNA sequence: TGTGCCAGCGTAAGACTAGCGGGGGGGCTTGTAGACAATGAGCAGCTCTTC. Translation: CASVRLAGGLVDNEQLF.

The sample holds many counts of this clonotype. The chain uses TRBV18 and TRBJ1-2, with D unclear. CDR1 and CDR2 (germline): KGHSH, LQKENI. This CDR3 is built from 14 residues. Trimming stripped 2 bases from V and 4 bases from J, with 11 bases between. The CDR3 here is CASSPDKTAYGYTF. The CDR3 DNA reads TGTGCCAGCTCACCAGACAAGACGGCCTATGGCTACACCTTC.

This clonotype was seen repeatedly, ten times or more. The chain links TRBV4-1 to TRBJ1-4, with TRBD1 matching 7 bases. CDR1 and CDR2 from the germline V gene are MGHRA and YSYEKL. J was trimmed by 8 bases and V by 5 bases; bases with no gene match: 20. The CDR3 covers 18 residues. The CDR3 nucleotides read TGCGCCAGCAGCGGGTTCGGGAACAGGGGAGGATTTCGGGAAAAACTGTTTTTT. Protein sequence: CASSGFGNRGGFREKLFF.

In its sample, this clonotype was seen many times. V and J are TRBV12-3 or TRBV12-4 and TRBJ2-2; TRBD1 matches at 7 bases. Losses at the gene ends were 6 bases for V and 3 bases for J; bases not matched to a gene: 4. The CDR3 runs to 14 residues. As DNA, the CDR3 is TGTGCCAGCAGGCGACAGGGTTACACCGGGGAGCTGTTTTTT. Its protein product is CASRRQGYTGELFF.

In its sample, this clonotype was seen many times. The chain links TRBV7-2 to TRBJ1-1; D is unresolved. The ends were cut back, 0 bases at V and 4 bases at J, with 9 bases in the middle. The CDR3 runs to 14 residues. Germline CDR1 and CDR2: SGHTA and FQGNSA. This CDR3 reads CASSLAVWGTEAFF. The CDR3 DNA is TGTGCCAGCAGCTTAGCCGTGTGGGGCACTGAAGCTTTCTTT.

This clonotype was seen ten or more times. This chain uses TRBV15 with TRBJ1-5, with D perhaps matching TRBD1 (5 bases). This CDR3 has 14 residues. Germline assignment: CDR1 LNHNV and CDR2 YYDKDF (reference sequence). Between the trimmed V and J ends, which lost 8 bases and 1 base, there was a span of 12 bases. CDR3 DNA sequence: TGTGCCACCGATTCGGGGGAAAGCAATCAGCCCCAGCATTTT. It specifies CATDSGESNQPQHF.

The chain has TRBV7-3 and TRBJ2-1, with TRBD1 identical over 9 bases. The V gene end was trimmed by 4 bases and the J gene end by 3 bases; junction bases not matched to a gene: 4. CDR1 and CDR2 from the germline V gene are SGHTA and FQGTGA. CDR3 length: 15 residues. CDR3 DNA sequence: TGTGCCAGCAGCTCCGGGACAGGGATCTACAATGAGCAGTTCTTC. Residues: CASSSGTGIYNEQFF.

CDR3 DNA: TGTGCCAGCAGCTTATGGGCAGGGCCGTACGAGCAGTACTTC. Amino acids: CASSLWAGPYEQYF. The chain joins TRBV7-8 to TRBJ2-7, with D maybe TRBD1 (5 bases). The CDR3 consists of 14 residues. V gave up 2 bases and J gave up 4 bases, with 12 bases separating them. Germline CDR1 SGHVS, CDR2 FQNEAQ.

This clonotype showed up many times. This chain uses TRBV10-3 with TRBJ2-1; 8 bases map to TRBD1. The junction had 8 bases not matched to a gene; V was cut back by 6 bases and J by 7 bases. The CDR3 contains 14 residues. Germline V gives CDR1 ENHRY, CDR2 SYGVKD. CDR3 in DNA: TGTGCCATCAGGCCGGGACAGGAGGCGAATGAGCAGTTCTTC. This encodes CAIRPGQEANEQFF.

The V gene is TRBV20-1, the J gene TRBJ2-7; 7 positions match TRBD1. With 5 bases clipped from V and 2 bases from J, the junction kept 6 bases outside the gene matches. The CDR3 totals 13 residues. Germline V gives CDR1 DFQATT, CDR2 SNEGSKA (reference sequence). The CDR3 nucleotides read TGCAGTGCTGAAGGGACAGAGACCTACGAGCAGTACTTC. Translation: CSAEGTETYEQYF.

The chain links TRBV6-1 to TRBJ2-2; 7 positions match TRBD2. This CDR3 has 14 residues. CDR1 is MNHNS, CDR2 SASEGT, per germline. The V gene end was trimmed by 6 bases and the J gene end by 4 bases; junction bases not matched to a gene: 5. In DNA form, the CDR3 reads TGTGCCAGCAGGTGGGGGGGGAGCACCGGGGAGCTGTTTTTT. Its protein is CASRWGGSTGELFF.